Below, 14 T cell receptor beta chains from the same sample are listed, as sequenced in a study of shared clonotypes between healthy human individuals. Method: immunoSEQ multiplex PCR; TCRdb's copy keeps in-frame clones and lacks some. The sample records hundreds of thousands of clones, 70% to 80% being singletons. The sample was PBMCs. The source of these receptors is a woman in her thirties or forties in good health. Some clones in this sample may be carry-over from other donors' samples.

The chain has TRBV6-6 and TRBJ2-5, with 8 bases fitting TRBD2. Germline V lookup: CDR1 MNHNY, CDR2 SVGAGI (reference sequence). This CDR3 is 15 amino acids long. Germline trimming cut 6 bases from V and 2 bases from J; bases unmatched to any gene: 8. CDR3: CASRSSGEAQETQYF. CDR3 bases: TGTGCCAGCAGGAGTAGCGGGGAGGCTCAAGAGACCCAGTACTTC.

CDR3 amino acids: CASSLGRDRGSYTF. The CDR3, as DNA: TGTGCCAGCAGTTTGGGCCGGGACAGGGGTAGCTACACCTTC. The genes are TRBV27 and TRBJ1-2; TRBD1 matches at 10 bases. The CDR3 runs to 14 residues. The V and J ends lost 3 bases and 9 bases, in that order; junction bases with no gene match: 7. Germline V gene lookup returns CDR1 MNHEY and CDR2 SMNVEV (reference sequence).

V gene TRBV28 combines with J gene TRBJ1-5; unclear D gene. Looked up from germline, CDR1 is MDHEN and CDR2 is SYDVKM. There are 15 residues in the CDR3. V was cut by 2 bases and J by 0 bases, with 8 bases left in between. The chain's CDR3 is CASSLAGFSNQPQHF. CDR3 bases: TGTGCCAGCAGTTTAGCGGGCTTTAGCAATCAGCCCCAGCATTTT. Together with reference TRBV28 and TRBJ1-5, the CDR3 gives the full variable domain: DVKVTQSSRYLVKRTGEKVFLECVQDMDHENMFWYRQDPGLGLRLIYFSYDVKMKEKGDIPEGYSVSREKKERFSLILESASTNQTSMYLCASSLAGFSNQPQHFGDGTRLSIL.

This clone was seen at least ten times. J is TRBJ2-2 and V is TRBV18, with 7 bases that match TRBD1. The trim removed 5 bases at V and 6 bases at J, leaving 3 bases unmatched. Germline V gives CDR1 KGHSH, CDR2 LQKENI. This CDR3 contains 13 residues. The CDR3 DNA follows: TGTGCCAGCTCATCGCAGGGGGCCGGGGAGCTGTTTTTT. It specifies CASSSQGAGELFF.

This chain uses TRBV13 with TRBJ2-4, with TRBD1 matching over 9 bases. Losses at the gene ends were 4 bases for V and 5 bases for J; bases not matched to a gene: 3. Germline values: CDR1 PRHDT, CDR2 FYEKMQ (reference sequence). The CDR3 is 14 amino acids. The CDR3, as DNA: TGTGCCAGCAGCTGGGGACAGGGTCAAAACATTCAGTACTTC. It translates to CASSWGQGQNIQYF.

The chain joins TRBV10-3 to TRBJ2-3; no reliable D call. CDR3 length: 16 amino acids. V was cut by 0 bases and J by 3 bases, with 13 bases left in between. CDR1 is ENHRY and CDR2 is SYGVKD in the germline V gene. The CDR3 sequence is CAISESVASITDTQYF. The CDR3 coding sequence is TGTGCCATCAGTGAGTCAGTGGCCTCGATTACAGATACGCAGTATTTT.

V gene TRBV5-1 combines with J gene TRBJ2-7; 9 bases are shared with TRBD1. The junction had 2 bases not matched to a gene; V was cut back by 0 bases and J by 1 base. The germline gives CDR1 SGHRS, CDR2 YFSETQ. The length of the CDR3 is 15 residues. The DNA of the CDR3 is TGCGCCAGCAGCTTGGAACAGGGGGCGTCCTACGAGCAGTACTTC. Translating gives CASSLEQGASYEQYF.

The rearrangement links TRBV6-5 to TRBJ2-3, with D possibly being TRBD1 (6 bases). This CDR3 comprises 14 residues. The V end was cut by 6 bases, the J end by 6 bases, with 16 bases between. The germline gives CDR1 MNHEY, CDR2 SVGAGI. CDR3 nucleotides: TGTGCCAGCAGGGGCGGCTGGACAGCGGATACGCAGTATTTT. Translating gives CASRGGWTADTQYF.

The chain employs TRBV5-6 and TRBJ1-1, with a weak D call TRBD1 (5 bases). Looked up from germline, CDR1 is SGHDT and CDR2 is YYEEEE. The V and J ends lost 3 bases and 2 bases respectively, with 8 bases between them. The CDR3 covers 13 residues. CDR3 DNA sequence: TGTGCCAGCAGCTATACAGGAAACACTGAAGCTTTCTTT. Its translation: CASSYTGNTEAFF. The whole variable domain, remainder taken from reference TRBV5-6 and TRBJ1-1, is DAGVTQSPTHLIKTRGQQVTLRCSPKSGHDTVSWYQQALGQGPQFIFQYYEEEERQRGNFPDRFSGHQFPNYSSELNVNALLLGDSALYLCASSYTGNTEAFFGQGTRLTVV.

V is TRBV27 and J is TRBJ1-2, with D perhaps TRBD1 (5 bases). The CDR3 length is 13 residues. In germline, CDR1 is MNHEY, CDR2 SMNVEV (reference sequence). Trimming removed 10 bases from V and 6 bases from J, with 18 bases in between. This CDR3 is CATSHGGDDGYTF. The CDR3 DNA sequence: TGTGCCACTTCACACGGAGGGGACGATGGCTACACCTTC.

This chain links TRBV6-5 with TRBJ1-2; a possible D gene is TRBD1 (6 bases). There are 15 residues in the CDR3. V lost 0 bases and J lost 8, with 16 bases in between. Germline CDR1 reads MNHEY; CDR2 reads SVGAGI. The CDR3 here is CASSYSGGGRPGYTF. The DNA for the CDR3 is TGTGCCAGCAGTTACTCGGGCGGGGGCCGCCCGGGCTACACCTTC.

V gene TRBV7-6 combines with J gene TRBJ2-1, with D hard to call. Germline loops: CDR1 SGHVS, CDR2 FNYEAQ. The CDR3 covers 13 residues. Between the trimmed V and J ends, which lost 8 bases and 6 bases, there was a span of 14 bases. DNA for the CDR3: TGTGCCAGCGGACCGCCGTTTCGCAATGAGCAGTTCTTC. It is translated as CASGPPFRNEQFF.

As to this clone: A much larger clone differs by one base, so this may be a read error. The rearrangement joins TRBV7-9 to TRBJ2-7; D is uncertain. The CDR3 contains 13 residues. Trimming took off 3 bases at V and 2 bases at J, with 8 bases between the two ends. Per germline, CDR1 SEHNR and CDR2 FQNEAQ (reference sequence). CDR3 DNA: TGTGCCAGCAGCTTGGGCAGCCCCTACGAGCAGTACTTC. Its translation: CASSLGSPYEQYF.

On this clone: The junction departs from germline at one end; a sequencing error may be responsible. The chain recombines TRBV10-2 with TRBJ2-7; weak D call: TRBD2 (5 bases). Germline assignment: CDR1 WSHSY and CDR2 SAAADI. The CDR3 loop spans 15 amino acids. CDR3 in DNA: TGCGCCAGCAGGGAGTGGAGAGGGAGTCTTTACGAGCAGTACTTC. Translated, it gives CASREWRGSLYEQYF.